Each of the 21 T cell receptor beta chains below was sequenced from the same sample in a study of blood T cell repertoires in COVID-19. Here immunoSEQ multiplex PCR was the method, and the copy in TCRdb shows in-frame clones only, minus some. The sample yields about 330,000 clones, roughly 87% seen once. The specimen sequenced was peripheral blood. These receptors all come from a man aged 25 to 45 with COVID-19, enrolled during active disease.

The chain carries TRBV9 and TRBJ2-7; 9 nucleotides line up with TRBD2. CDR3 size: 14 residues. The V gene's germline CDR1 is SGDLS and CDR2 YYNGEE. J gave up 6 bases and V 4 bases, and 8 bases lay outside the gene matches. CDR3 DNA: TGTGCCAGCAGCCCCCGCGGGGGGGTGTCCGAGCAGTACTTC. Its translation: CASSPRGGVSEQYF.

The J gene is TRBJ2-5, the V gene TRBV5-6, with 8 nucleotides matching TRBD1. The J segment lost 1 base and the V segment lost 4 bases, leaving 6 bases of the junction unmatched. Germline values: CDR1 SGHDT, CDR2 YYEEEE. The CDR3 has 15 amino acids. CDR3 nucleotides: TGTGCCAGCAGCCGGACAGGGTACCCCCAAGAGACCCAGTACTTC. It codes for CASSRTGYPQETQYF.

V is TRBV2 and J is TRBJ2-1; the match to TRBD1 covers 9 bases. The CDR3 loop spans 14 amino acids. Germline V lookup: CDR1 SNHLY, CDR2 FYNNEI. J lost 6 bases, V lost 7 bases, and 7 bases had no gene match. The CDR3 region is CASKGQGRSNEQFF. CDR3 nucleotide sequence: TGTGCCAGCAAGGGACAGGGAAGGAGCAATGAGCAGTTCTTC.

This chain uses TRBV7-2 with TRBJ2-2, with 10 bases identical to TRBD2. Germline-derived CDR1 and CDR2 are SGHTA and FQGNSA. Trimming at V came to 2 bases and at J to 6 bases, leaving 0 bases not matched to a gene. This CDR3 region has 14 residues. CDR3 coding DNA: TGTGCCAGCAGCTTACTAGCGGGAGCCGGGGAGCTGTTTTTT. This encodes CASSLLAGAGELFF.

The chain combines TRBV24-1 with TRBJ1-2; TRBD1 might be the D (6 bases). The germline gives CDR1 KGHDR, CDR2 SFDVKD. The CDR3 has 14 residues. V lost 3 bases to trimming and J lost 2 bases, with 9 bases between them. CDR3 DNA sequence: TGTGCCACCAGTGATGATGGACAGAACTATGGCTACACCTTC. Protein product: CATSDDGQNYGYTF.

The rearrangement uses TRBV10-3 and TRBJ2-5; possibly TRBD1 for D (5 bases). Germline V gene sequence: CDR1 ENHRY, CDR2 SYGVKD. This CDR3 region has 13 residues. The V and J ends lost 3 bases and 2 bases respectively, with 7 bases between them. CDR3 sequence reads: CAISDREQETQYF. The CDR3 coding sequence is TGTGCCATCAGTGACAGGGAACAAGAGACCCAGTACTTC.

In DNA form, the CDR3 reads TGTGCCAGCAGCTCGGGACAGCCCCCCGGGGAGCTGTTTTTT. The encoded protein is CASSSGQPPGELFF. The rearrangement uses TRBV7-3 and TRBJ2-2; 7 bases are a match to TRBD1. V was clipped by 4 bases and J by 6 bases; unmatched bases: 5. The V gene's germline CDR1 is SGHTA and CDR2 FQGTGA. This CDR3 is 14 amino acids long.

V and J are TRBV19 and TRBJ2-1, with D possibly being TRBD2 (5 bases). The V end was cut by 7 bases, the J end by 0 bases, with 16 bases between. This CDR3 is 16 amino acids long. Germline V gene data show CDR1 as LNHDA and CDR2 as SQIVND (reference sequence). The CDR3 bases are TGTGCCAGTACCCGGGCGGGTTACAGCTCCTACAATGAGCAGTTCTTC. It codes for CASTRAGYSSYNEQFF.

This clone was seen only a few times. The J gene is TRBJ2-3, the V gene TRBV2, with 11 nucleotides matching TRBD2. V shed 4 bases, J shed 7 bases, and the junction held 7 bases outside the gene matches. CDR1 is SNHLY, CDR2 FYNNEI, per germline. The CDR3 is 15 amino acids. The CDR3 bases are TGTGCCAGCAGTGGGAGTAGCGGGGGGGCCAATACGCAGTATTTT. It codes for CASSGSSGGANTQYF. The full variable domain, in which reference TRBV2 and TRBJ2-3 provide the parts outside the CDR3, is EPEVTQTPSHQVTQMGQEVILRCVPISNHLYFYWYRQILGQKVEFLVSFYNNEISEKSEIFDDQFSVERPDGSNFTLKIRSTKLEDSAMYFCASSGSSGGANTQYFGPGTRLTVL.

This clone was seen once. The chain links TRBV11-2 to TRBJ2-2; D not certain. Germline CDR1 and CDR2: SGHAT and FQNNGV. The CDR3 runs to 15 residues. Trimming pared 5 bases from V and 5 bases from J, leaving 15 bases between. The CDR3: CASSQGMTRTGELFF. As DNA, the CDR3 is TGTGCCAGCAGCCAAGGCATGACACGGACCGGGGAGCTGTTTTTT.

This clone was recorded only once. The J gene is TRBJ2-7, the V gene TRBV28; D call uncertain. Germline V gene data show CDR1 as MDHEN and CDR2 as SYDVKM. This CDR3 comprises 15 residues. V gave up 10 bases and J gave up 6 bases, with 25 bases separating them. The CDR3, as DNA: TGTGCCACCCGGCGCCGGGTCCCATTCCCTGGCGAGCAGTACTTC. Translating gives CATRRRVPFPGEQYF.

The chain's CDR3 is CASSARDYGYTF. The CDR3, as DNA: TGTGCCAGCAGCGCTAGAGACTATGGCTACACCTTC. The rearrangement links TRBV11-2 to TRBJ1-2; D not resolved. V lost 5 bases to trimming and J lost 3 bases, with 7 bases between them. CDR1 is SGHAT, CDR2 FQNNGV, per germline. The CDR3 covers 12 residues.

The chain is built from TRBV27 and TRBJ2-7, with 7 nucleotides matching TRBD2. The CDR3 is 13 amino acids. V shed 3 bases and J 4 bases; nucleotides not matched to a gene: 3. Germline CDR1 is MNHEY and CDR2 is SMNVEV (reference sequence). The CDR3 region has the DNA TGTGCCAGCAGTTTTCAGCGGGGTTACGAGCAGTACTTC. This codes for CASSFQRGYEQYF.

This clone turned up a few times. Its ends do not fully match the called genes, so a read error is possible. This chain joins TRBV2 and TRBJ2-7; D is undetermined. Germline V gene data show CDR1 as SNHLY and CDR2 as FYNNEI. CDR3 length equals 14 residues. The CDR3 nucleotides are TGTGCCAGCAGAGAAGGTCATTTTAGTGGCGAGCAGTACTTC. Translated: CASREGHFSGEQYF. Variable domain in full (rest from reference TRBV2 and TRBJ2-7): EPEVTQTPSHQVTQMGQEVILRCVPISNHLYFYWYRQILGQKVEFLVSFYNNEISEKSEIFDDQFSVERPDGSNFTLKIRSTKLEDSAMYFCASREGHFSGEQYFGPGTRLTVT.

The rearrangement links TRBV4-3 to TRBJ1-2, with TRBD1 matching 12 bases. The CDR3 spans 15 residues. Germline V gene data show CDR1 as LGHNA and CDR2 as YSLEER. Germline trimming cut 0 bases from V and 7 bases from J; bases unmatched to any gene: 3. The CDR3 reads CASSQEGGQGAGYTF. The DNA for the CDR3 is TGCGCCAGCAGCCAAGAGGGGGGACAGGGGGCTGGCTACACCTTC.

The gene calls are TRBV27 and TRBJ2-7, with D possibly matching TRBD1 (6 bases). Trimming took 5 bases from V and 0 from J, leaving 14 bases between them. CDR3 size: 15 residues. Germline CDR1 is MNHEY and CDR2 is SMNVEV (reference sequence). The CDR3 is CASSLGTGYSYEQYF. DNA for the CDR3: TGTGCCAGCAGTCTAGGCACAGGGTACTCCTACGAGCAGTACTTC.

This clone occurred once. The V and J genes are TRBV19 and TRBJ1-2; D gene ambiguous. Germline CDR1 is LNHDA and CDR2 is SQIVND (reference sequence). V was shortened by 5 bases and J by 3 bases, with 10 bases between the two germline ends. The CDR3 spans 13 residues. The CDR3 sequence is CASSESSYYGYTF. DNA for the CDR3: TGTGCCAGTAGTGAATCCAGTTACTATGGCTACACCTTC.

The rearrangement links TRBV7-2 to TRBJ1-5, with a weak D call TRBD1 (5 bases). Trimming stripped 2 bases from V and 0 bases from J, with 14 bases between. In germline, CDR1 is SGHTA, CDR2 FQGNSA. This CDR3 has 17 residues. CDR3 amino acids: CASSLNQGGISNQPQHF. The CDR3 bases are TGTGCCAGCAGCTTAAACCAGGGAGGGATTAGCAATCAGCCCCAGCATTTT.

The chain recombines TRBV5-1 with TRBJ1-3; D gene unclear. Germline CDR1 is SGHRS and CDR2 is YFSETQ. CDR3 size: 16 residues. V was cut by 2 bases and J by 4 bases, with 16 bases left in between. CDR3 nucleotides: TGCGCCAGCAGCTTTAGTCCGGGAGTGGCGGGAAACACCATATATTTT. Translation: CASSFSPGVAGNTIYF.

The V gene is TRBV6-6, the J gene TRBJ1-2; D gene unclear. Per the germline V gene, CDR1 is MNHNY and CDR2 is SVGAGI (reference sequence). The CDR3 length is 12 residues. The germline V and J ends were trimmed by 5 bases and 8 bases, with 12 bases remaining between them. CDR3 sequence reads: CASSKGTEGYTF. In DNA, the CDR3 is TGTGCCAGCAGTAAAGGAACAGAGGGCTACACCTTC.

V gene TRBV25-1 combines with J gene TRBJ2-3; TRBD2 matches 7 bases. This CDR3 contains 16 residues. The V and J ends lost 3 bases and 0 bases, in that order; junction bases with no gene match: 6. CDR1 MGHDK and CDR2 SYGVNS come from the germline V gene. The CDR3: CASSDPWGGSTDTQYF. The CDR3 DNA is TGTGCCAGCAGTGACCCCTGGGGGGGGAGCACAGATACGCAGTATTTT.